This entry features one TCR beta chain sequence. In germline, CDR1 is MNHNS, CDR2 SASEGT. The CDR3 is made up of 12 amino acids. Some clones are missing from TCRdb's copy, which holds only in-frame ones; the method was immunoSEQ multiplex PCR. There are 250 to 350 clones in the sample; approximately 90% occur only once, and about 20% lies in the top ten. These data come from a study of tumor T cells in aggressive B-cell lymphoma. The specimen sequenced was tumor tissue. This TCR was recovered from an adult with diffuse large B cell lymphoma. This sequence joins TRBV6-1 and TRBJ2-5; D not certain. The J call could be wrong; TRBJ2-7 is a better fit for the DNA end. The CDR3 nucleotides read TGTGCCAGCACGTACAGCTCCTACGAGCAGTACTTC. The encoded protein is CASTYSSYEQYF.